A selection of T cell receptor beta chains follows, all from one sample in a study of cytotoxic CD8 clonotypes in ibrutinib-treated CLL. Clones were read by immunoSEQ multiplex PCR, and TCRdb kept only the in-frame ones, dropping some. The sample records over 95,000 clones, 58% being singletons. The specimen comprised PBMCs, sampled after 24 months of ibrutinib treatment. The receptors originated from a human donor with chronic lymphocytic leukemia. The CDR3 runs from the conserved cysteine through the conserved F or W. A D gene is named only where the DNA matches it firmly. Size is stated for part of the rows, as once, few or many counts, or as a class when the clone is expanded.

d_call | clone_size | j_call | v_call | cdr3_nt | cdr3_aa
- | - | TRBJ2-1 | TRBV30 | TGTGCCTGGGTTCCAGGACCCAATGAGCAGTTCTTC | CAWVPGPNEQFF
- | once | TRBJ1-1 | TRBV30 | TGTGCCTGGAGGGGTGACGGGGTGAACACTGAAGCTTTCTTT | CAWRGDGVNTEAFF
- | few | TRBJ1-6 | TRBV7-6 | TGTGCCAGCAGCTTAGGTGTCGGAGGGGTCAGTTCACCCCTCCACTTT | CASSLGVGGVSSPLHF
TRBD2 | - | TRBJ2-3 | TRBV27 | TGTGCCAGCAGTTTAAGGACTAGCGGCACAGATACGCAGTATTTT | CASSLRTSGTDTQYF
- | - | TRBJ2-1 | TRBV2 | TGTGCCAGCAAGTCGGGGGAGCTATACAATGAGCAGTTCTTC | CASKSGELYNEQFF
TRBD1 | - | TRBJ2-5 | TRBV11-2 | TGTGCCAGCAGCTTAGGTACAGGGGGACAAGAGACCCAGTACTTC | CASSLGTGGQETQYF
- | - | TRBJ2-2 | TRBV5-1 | TGCGCCAGCAGCGGTGGGGACTTCACCGGGGAGCTGTTTTTT | CASSGGDFTGELFF
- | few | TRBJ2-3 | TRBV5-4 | TGTGCCAGCAGCCCCCTCAGCGGAGGCACAGATACGCAGTATTTT | CASSPLSGGTDTQYF
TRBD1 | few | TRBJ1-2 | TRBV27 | TGTGCCAGCAGCCCGACAGGGTGGAACTATGGCTACACCTTC | CASSPTGWNYGYTF
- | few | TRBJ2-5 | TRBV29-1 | TGCAGCGCTGCCGAGTTTACCCAGTACTTC | CSAAEFTQYF
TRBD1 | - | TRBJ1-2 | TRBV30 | TGTGCCTGGAGTAGAGCAGGGGGGGACTATGGCTACACCTTC | CAWSRAGGDYGYTF
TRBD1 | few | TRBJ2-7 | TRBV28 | TGTGCCAGCAGGACAGGGGCCTACGAGCAGTACTTC | CASRTGAYEQYF
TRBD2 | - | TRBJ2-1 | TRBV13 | TGTGCCAGCAGCCACCGTGGTAGCGGGGCCCACAATGAGCAGTTCTTC | CASSHRGSGAHNEQFF
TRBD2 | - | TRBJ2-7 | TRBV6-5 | TGTGCCACTACCGGGACTAGCGGGGGGTACGAGCAGTACTTC | CATTGTSGGYEQYF
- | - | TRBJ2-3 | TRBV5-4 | TGTGCCAGCAGCCCGGTGGGGGCGTCAGATACGCAGTATTTT | CASSPVGASDTQYF
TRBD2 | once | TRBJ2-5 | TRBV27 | TGTGCCAGCAGTCAATGGACTAGGCTCCAAGAGACCCAGTACTTC | CASSQWTRLQETQYF
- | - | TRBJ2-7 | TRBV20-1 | TGCAGTGCTAGTGGGTACGAGCAGTACTTC | CSASGYEQYF
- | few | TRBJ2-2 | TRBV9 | TGTGCCAGCAGCGTAGTCGCCGGGGAGCTGTTTTTT | CASSVVAGELFF
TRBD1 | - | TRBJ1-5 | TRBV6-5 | TGTGCCAGCAGTTACATACAGGGGAGCAATCAGCCCCAGCATTTT | CASSYIQGSNQPQHF
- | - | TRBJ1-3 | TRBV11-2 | TGTGCCAGCAGCCGCACCGATCTAAGAAAGTCTGGAAACACCATATATTTT | CASSRTDLRKSGNTIYF
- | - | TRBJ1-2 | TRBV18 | TGTGCCAGCTCACCTCCCGATAGGAATGGCTACACCTTC | CASSPPDRNGYTF
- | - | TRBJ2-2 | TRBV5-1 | TGCGCCAGCAGCAGCGGGACAGAAAACACCGGGGAGCTGTTTTTT | CASSSGTENTGELFF
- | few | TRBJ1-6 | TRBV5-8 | TGTGCCAGCAGCTTGGCACCCGGGGGAAATTCACCCCTCCACTTT | CASSLAPGGNSPLHF
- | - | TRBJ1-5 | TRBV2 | TGTGCCAGCAGCTACACCAATAGCAATCAGCCCCAGCATTTT | CASSYTNSNQPQHF
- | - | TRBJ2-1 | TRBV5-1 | TGCGCCAGCAGCGACAGACTCAACAATGAGCAGTTCTTC | CASSDRLNNEQFF
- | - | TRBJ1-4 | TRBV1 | TGCACCAGCAGCCAACGGGACAGGGCGGCCGAAAAACTGTTTTTT | CTSSQRDRAAEKLFF
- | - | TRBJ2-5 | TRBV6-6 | TGTGCCACCCAGCTCGGGGGCCAACTCCAAGAGACCCAGTACTTC | CATQLGGQLQETQYF
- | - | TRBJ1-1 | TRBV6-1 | TGTGCCAGCAAAGCTCGGACAGAGGGCCGCACTGAAGCTTTCTTT | CASKARTEGRTEAFF
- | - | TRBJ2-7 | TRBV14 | TGTGCCAGCAGCCAAGATCCAGGAGTCTACGAGCAGTACTTC | CASSQDPGVYEQYF
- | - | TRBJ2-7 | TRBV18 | TGTGCCAGCTCACCCTCAATGGGGCTCGAGCAGTACTTC | CASSPSMGLEQYF
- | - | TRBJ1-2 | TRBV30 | TGTGCCTGGTCCCAGGGGAACTATGGCTACACCTTC | CAWSQGNYGYTF
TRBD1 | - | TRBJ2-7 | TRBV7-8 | TGTGCCAGCAGCCTAGCCGGGACAGGGGGCCTCCTCTCCTACGAGCAGTACTTC | CASSLAGTGGLLSYEQYF
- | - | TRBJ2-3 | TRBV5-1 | TGCGCCAGCAGCTGGGGACGATCCGATACGCAGTATTTT | CASSWGRSDTQYF
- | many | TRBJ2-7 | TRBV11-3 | TGTGCCAGCAGCGTATACTCCTACGAGCAGTACTTC | CASSVYSYEQYF
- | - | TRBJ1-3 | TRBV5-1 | TGCGCCAGCAGCGTGGACGGCTCTGGAAACACCATATATTTT | CASSVDGSGNTIYF
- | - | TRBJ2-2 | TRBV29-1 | TGCAGCGTTGGGATGGTGAACACCGGGGAGCTGTTTTTT | CSVGMVNTGELFF
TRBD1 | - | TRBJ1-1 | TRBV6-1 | TGTGCCAGCAGTGAATTGGACAGGGGTTCCCTGAACACTGAAGCTTTCTTT | CASSELDRGSLNTEAFF
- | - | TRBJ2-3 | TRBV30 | TGTGCCTGGAGTACCAGCACAGATACGCAGTATTTT | CAWSTSTDTQYF
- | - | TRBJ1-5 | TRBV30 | TGTGCCTGGTCTACCGGGAGCAATCAGCCCCAGCATTTT | CAWSTGSNQPQHF
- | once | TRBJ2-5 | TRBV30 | TGTGCCTGGAGCGCCCTGACCCAGTACTTC | CAWSALTQYF
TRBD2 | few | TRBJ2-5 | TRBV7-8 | TGTGCCAGCAGCCCCCAGACTAGCGGGGGGTCAGAGACCCAGTACTTC | CASSPQTSGGSETQYF
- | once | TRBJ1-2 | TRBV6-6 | TGTGCCAGCAGTCCGTCAACCCGGTATGGCTACACCTTC | CASSPSTRYGYTF
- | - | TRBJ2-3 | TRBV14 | TGTGCCAGCAGCCCCAGCCAGGAAGATACGCAGTATTTT | CASSPSQEDTQYF
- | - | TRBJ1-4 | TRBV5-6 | TGTGCCAGCAGCTTGTTAGGTTCGACTAATGAAAAACTGTTTTTT | CASSLLGSTNEKLFF
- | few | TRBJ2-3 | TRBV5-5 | TGTGCCAGCAGCTTAGAACTCCTTCCAGATACGCAGTATTTT | CASSLELLPDTQYF
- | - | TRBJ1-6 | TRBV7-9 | TGTGCCAGCAGCCCCCGGGCAGGGGATTCACCCCTCCACTTT | CASSPRAGDSPLHF
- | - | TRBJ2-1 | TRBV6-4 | TGTGCCAGCAGTGGCAATCCGGGGGTCGCGGAAAAGTTCTTC | CASSGNPGVAEKFF